These T cell receptor beta chains were read from a single sample in a study of blood T cell repertoires in COVID-19. Assay: immunoSEQ multiplex PCR; the TCRdb copy retains only in-frame clones and omits some. The sample holds over 200,000 clones, over 75% seen once. The specimen sequenced was peripheral blood. The source is a man in his forties or fifties with active or convalescent COVID-19. Each CDR3 is given with its conserved first and last residue. The order of the fields is J gene, clone size, D gene, V gene, CDR3 DNA, CDR3 protein. The D gene is left open where the match is weak. Not all rows give a size; the values are once, few, many and, for expanded clones, a class.

J gene: TRBJ1-3; clone size: -; D gene: -; V gene: TRBV5-4; CDR3 DNA: TGTGCCAGCTCCGTCTTACAGGGCGGCTCTGGAAACACCATATATTTT; CDR3 protein: CASSVLQGGSGNTIYF
J gene: TRBJ2-7; clone size: -; D gene: TRBD1; V gene: TRBV18; CDR3 DNA: TGTGCCAGCTCACCACGACCCGGGACAGGGGGCCGGGAGCAGTACTTC; CDR3 protein: CASSPRPGTGGREQYF
J gene: TRBJ1-3; clone size: -; D gene: TRBD1; V gene: TRBV7-3; CDR3 DNA: TGTGCCAGCAGCTTAATGGACAGGGAACCTGGAAACACCATATATTTT; CDR3 protein: CASSLMDREPGNTIYF
J gene: TRBJ2-7; clone size: -; D gene: -; V gene: TRBV5-6; CDR3 DNA: TGTGCCAGCAGCGGTGGCCCCACCGAGCAGTACTTC; CDR3 protein: CASSGGPTEQYF
J gene: TRBJ1-3; clone size: -; D gene: TRBD1; V gene: TRBV2; CDR3 DNA: TGTGCCAGCAGTACAGGGGCTGGGGACACCATATATTTT; CDR3 protein: CASSTGAGDTIYF
J gene: TRBJ2-7; clone size: -; D gene: -; V gene: TRBV6-4; CDR3 DNA: TGTGCCAGCAGTCCCACCCGGGACTACGAGCAGTACTTC; CDR3 protein: CASSPTRDYEQYF
J gene: TRBJ1-5; clone size: -; D gene: -; V gene: TRBV10-2; CDR3 DNA: TGCGCCAGCAGTGTCAATAGCAATCAGCCCCAGCATTTT; CDR3 protein: CASSVNSNQPQHF
J gene: TRBJ2-3; clone size: -; D gene: -; V gene: TRBV6-5; CDR3 DNA: TGTGCCAGCAGTTACGCTCCAGGCGATACGCAGTATTTT; CDR3 protein: CASSYAPGDTQYF
J gene: TRBJ2-3; clone size: once; D gene: TRBD2; V gene: TRBV27; CDR3 DNA: TGTGCCAGCAGTGCCTCTAGCGGGCCATCCACAGATACGCAGTATTTT; CDR3 protein: CASSASSGPSTDTQYF
J gene: TRBJ1-5; clone size: -; D gene: -; V gene: TRBV27; CDR3 DNA: TGTGCCAGCAGTTTATCGGGCATAAGTCAGCCCCAGCATTTT; CDR3 protein: CASSLSGISQPQHF
J gene: TRBJ1-3; clone size: -; D gene: TRBD1; V gene: TRBV6-1; CDR3 DNA: TGTGCCAGCAGTGATGGCAGGGGGCACGATATGAACACCATATATTTT; CDR3 protein: CASSDGRGHDMNTIYF
J gene: TRBJ2-7; clone size: -; D gene: TRBD1; V gene: TRBV3-1/TRBV3-2; CDR3 DNA: TGTGCCAGCAGCCGGGGACAGGGGGGATACGAGCAGTACTTC; CDR3 protein: CASSRGQGGYEQYF
J gene: TRBJ2-3; clone size: -; D gene: -; V gene: TRBV5-1; CDR3 DNA: TGCGCCAGCAGCTTGGGGGGCAGGGCTTTTACAGATACGCAGTATTTT; CDR3 protein: CASSLGGRAFTDTQYF
J gene: TRBJ2-5; clone size: -; D gene: TRBD1; V gene: TRBV10-3; CDR3 DNA: TGTGCCATCAGTGGAGAATCGGGACAGGATTGGAAGACCCAGTACTTC; CDR3 protein: CAISGESGQDWKTQYF
J gene: TRBJ2-7; clone size: few; D gene: -; V gene: TRBV18; CDR3 DNA: TGTGCCAGCTCACCTTTACCACTTAATCATGAGGGCTCCTACGAGCAGTACTTC; CDR3 protein: CASSPLPLNHEGSYEQYF
J gene: TRBJ1-2; clone size: -; D gene: -; V gene: TRBV7-2; CDR3 DNA: TGTGCCAGCAGCTTAGCTCACCTCGGTGGGGGGTATGGCTACACCTTC; CDR3 protein: CASSLAHLGGGYGYTF
J gene: TRBJ1-6; clone size: -; D gene: TRBD1; V gene: TRBV2; CDR3 DNA: TGTGCCAGCAGGAACGGACAGGGGAATTCACCCCTCCACTTT; CDR3 protein: CASRNGQGNSPLHF
J gene: TRBJ1-2; clone size: -; D gene: TRBD1; V gene: TRBV7-2; CDR3 DNA: TGTGCCAGCAGCTTAAGGGGACAGGGCGACGGCTACACCTTC; CDR3 protein: CASSLRGQGDGYTF
J gene: TRBJ1-5; clone size: many; D gene: -; V gene: TRBV2; CDR3 DNA: TGTGCCAGCATGGGGGGGAACCAGCCCCAGCATTTT; CDR3 protein: CASMGGNQPQHF
J gene: TRBJ1-2; clone size: few; D gene: TRBD1; V gene: TRBV5-1; CDR3 DNA: TGCGCCAGCAGCTACCAAGGGACAGGGGATGGCTACACCTTC; CDR3 protein: CASSYQGTGDGYTF
J gene: TRBJ2-1; clone size: -; D gene: TRBD1; V gene: TRBV6-5; CDR3 DNA: TGTGCCAGCAGTTACACGACAGGGAGTGAGCAGTTCTTC; CDR3 protein: CASSYTTGSEQFF
J gene: TRBJ1-6; clone size: -; D gene: -; V gene: TRBV11-2; CDR3 DNA: TGTGCCAGCAGCCCCCGGACTAGCACTTATAATTCACCCCTCCACTTT; CDR3 protein: CASSPRTSTYNSPLHF
J gene: TRBJ1-4; clone size: -; D gene: -; V gene: TRBV5-1; CDR3 DNA: TGCGCCAGCAGCTTCGAACAGGGCGGTGAAAAACTGTTTTTT; CDR3 protein: CASSFEQGGEKLFF
J gene: TRBJ1-5; clone size: -; D gene: TRBD1; V gene: TRBV15; CDR3 DNA: TGTGCCACCAGGACAGGGTTGGATCAGCCCCAGCATTTT; CDR3 protein: CATRTGLDQPQHF
J gene: TRBJ2-1; clone size: once; D gene: -; V gene: TRBV5-1; CDR3 DNA: TGCGCCAGCAGCTTGGCCCGGGGTGGAACCTACAATGAGCAGTTCTTC; CDR3 protein: CASSLARGGTYNEQFF
J gene: TRBJ1-2; clone size: -; D gene: TRBD1; V gene: TRBV28; CDR3 DNA: TGTGCCAGCAGGACCCCAGGACAGGGGAATATCTATGGCTACACCTTC; CDR3 protein: CASRTPGQGNIYGYTF
J gene: TRBJ1-2; clone size: -; D gene: TRBD1; V gene: TRBV2; CDR3 DNA: TGTGCCAGCAGCCCTGACAGGGGCAACTATGGCTACACCTTC; CDR3 protein: CASSPDRGNYGYTF
J gene: TRBJ1-4; clone size: -; D gene: TRBD1; V gene: TRBV6-5; CDR3 DNA: TGTGCCAGCAGTTCTCAACAGGGGATGAATGAAAAACTGTTTTTT; CDR3 protein: CASSSQQGMNEKLFF
J gene: TRBJ1-2; clone size: -; D gene: -; V gene: TRBV7-3; CDR3 DNA: TGTGCCAGCAGCCAAGGACAGAACTATGGCTACACCTTC; CDR3 protein: CASSQGQNYGYTF
J gene: TRBJ1-6; clone size: -; D gene: -; V gene: TRBV9; CDR3 DNA: TGTGCCAGCAGCGACGGGGCGGCGGGGCTAAGGGATAATTCACCCCTCCACTTT; CDR3 protein: CASSDGAAGLRDNSPLHF
J gene: TRBJ1-3; clone size: -; D gene: -; V gene: TRBV6-5; CDR3 DNA: TGTGCCAGCAGTTACTCGAGGGCTTCCTCTGGAAACACCATATATTTT; CDR3 protein: CASSYSRASSGNTIYF
J gene: TRBJ1-1; clone size: -; D gene: TRBD1; V gene: TRBV19; CDR3 DNA: TGTGCCAGTAGTATGTTGGGACAGTCGAACACTGAAGCTTTCTTT; CDR3 protein: CASSMLGQSNTEAFF
J gene: TRBJ1-1; clone size: -; D gene: TRBD1; V gene: TRBV6-1; CDR3 DNA: TGTGCCAGCAGTGAATTGGAGGGACAGGGAGGCACTGAAGCTTTCTTT; CDR3 protein: CASSELEGQGGTEAFF
J gene: TRBJ2-7; clone size: -; D gene: -; V gene: TRBV27; CDR3 DNA: TGTGCCAGCAGTTTAAGCGCCTCCTACGAGCAGTACTTC; CDR3 protein: CASSLSASYEQYF
J gene: TRBJ1-6; clone size: -; D gene: -; V gene: TRBV7-3; CDR3 DNA: TGTGCCAGCAGCTTGACAGCCCCGAGCTCCTATAATTCACCCCTCCACTTT; CDR3 protein: CASSLTAPSSYNSPLHF
J gene: TRBJ1-2; clone size: -; D gene: -; V gene: TRBV18; CDR3 DNA: TGTGCCAGCTCACCAGTCGCTCGGGGAATGGATGGCTACACCTTC; CDR3 protein: CASSPVARGMDGYTF
J gene: TRBJ1-5; clone size: -; D gene: TRBD1; V gene: TRBV7-9; CDR3 DNA: TGTGCCAGCAGCCAAGGGACAGGGAGCAATCAGCCCCAGCATTTT; CDR3 protein: CASSQGTGSNQPQHF
J gene: TRBJ1-1; clone size: -; D gene: TRBD1; V gene: TRBV11-2; CDR3 DNA: TGTGCCAGCAGCTTGGGGGACAGGGGCACTGAAGCTTTCTTT; CDR3 protein: CASSLGDRGTEAFF
J gene: TRBJ2-5; clone size: -; D gene: TRBD1; V gene: TRBV2; CDR3 DNA: TGTGCCAGCAGGGTGGGGACAGGGGGACAAGAGACCCAGTACTTC; CDR3 protein: CASRVGTGGQETQYF
J gene: TRBJ1-1; clone size: -; D gene: TRBD1; V gene: TRBV7-9; CDR3 DNA: TGTGCCAGCAGCTTAGCGACAGGGGACACTGAAGCTTTCTTT; CDR3 protein: CASSLATGDTEAFF
J gene: TRBJ2-1; clone size: -; D gene: TRBD2; V gene: TRBV7-9; CDR3 DNA: TGTGCCAGCAGCTTTGTCCCGGGACTAGAAACTCCTGAGCAGTTCTTC; CDR3 protein: CASSFVPGLETPEQFF
J gene: TRBJ2-6; clone size: -; D gene: -; V gene: TRBV11-2; CDR3 DNA: TGTGCCAGCAGCTTTACAGCCTCTGGGGCCAACGTCCTGACTTTC; CDR3 protein: CASSFTASGANVLTF
J gene: TRBJ1-1; clone size: -; D gene: -; V gene: TRBV27; CDR3 DNA: TGTGCCAGCAGGTCTCTCTTCTGGGCGAAGAACACTGAAGCTTTCTTT; CDR3 protein: CASRSLFWAKNTEAFF